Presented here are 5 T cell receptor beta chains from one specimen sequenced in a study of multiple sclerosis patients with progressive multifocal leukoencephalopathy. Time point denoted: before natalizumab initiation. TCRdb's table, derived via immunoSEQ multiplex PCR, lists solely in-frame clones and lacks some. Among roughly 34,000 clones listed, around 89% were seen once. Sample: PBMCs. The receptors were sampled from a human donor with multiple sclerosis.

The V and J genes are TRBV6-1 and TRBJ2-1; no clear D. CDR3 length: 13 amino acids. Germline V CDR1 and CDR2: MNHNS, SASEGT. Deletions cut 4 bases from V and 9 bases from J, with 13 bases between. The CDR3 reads CASSVVPRGEQFF. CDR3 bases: TGTGCCAGCAGTGTCGTCCCACGCGGTGAGCAGTTCTTC.

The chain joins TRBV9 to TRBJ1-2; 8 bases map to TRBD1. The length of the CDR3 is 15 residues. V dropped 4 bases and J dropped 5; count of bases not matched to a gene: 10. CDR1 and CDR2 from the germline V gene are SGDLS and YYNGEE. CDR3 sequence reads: CASSPGTGNLYGYTF. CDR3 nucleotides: TGTGCCAGCAGCCCCGGGACAGGAAACCTTTATGGCTACACCTTC. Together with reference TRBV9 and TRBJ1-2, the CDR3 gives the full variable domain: DSGVTQTPKHLITATGQRVTLRCSPRSGDLSVYWYQQSLDQGLQFLIQYYNGEERAKGNILERFSAQQFPDLHSELNLSSLELGDSALYFCASSPGTGNLYGYTFGSGTRLTVV.

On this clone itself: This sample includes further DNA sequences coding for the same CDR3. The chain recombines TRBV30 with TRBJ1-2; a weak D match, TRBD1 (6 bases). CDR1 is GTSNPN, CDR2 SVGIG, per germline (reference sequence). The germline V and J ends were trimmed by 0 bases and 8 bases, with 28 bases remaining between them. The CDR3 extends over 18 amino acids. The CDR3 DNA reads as TGTGCCTGGAGTGTACGGGAGCGGTCAAGACATCAGAGGGGGGGCTACACCTTC. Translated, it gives CAWSVRERSRHQRGGYTF.

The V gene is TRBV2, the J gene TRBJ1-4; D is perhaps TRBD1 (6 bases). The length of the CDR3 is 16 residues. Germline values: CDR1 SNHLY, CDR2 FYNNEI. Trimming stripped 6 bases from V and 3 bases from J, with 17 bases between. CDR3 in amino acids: CASRWMQGPANEKLFF. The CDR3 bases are TGTGCCAGCAGATGGATGCAGGGGCCCGCTAATGAAAAACTGTTTTTT.

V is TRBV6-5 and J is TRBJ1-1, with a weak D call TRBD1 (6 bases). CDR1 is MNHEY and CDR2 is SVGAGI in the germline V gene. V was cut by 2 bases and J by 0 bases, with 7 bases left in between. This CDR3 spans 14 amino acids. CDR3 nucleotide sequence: TGTGCCAGCAGTTACGACAGGATGAACACTGAAGCTTTCTTT. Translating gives CASSYDRMNTEAFF.